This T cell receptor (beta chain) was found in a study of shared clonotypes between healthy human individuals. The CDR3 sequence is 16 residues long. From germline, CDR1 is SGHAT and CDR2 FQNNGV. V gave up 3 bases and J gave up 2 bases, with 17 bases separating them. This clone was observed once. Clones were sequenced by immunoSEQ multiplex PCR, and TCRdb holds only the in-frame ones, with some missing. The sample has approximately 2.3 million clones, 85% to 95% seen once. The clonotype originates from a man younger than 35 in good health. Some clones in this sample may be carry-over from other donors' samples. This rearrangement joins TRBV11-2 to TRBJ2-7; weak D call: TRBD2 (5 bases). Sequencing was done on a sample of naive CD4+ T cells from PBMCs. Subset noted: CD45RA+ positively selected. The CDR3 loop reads CASSFLFSGKPYEQYF. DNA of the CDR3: TGTGCCAGCAGCTTTCTTTTCTCCGGGAAACCCTACGAGCAGTACTTC. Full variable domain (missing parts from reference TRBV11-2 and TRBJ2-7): EAGVAQSPRYKIIEKRQSVAFWCNPISGHATLYWYQQILGQGPKLLIQFQNNGVVDDSQLPKDRFSAERLKGVDSTLKIQPAKLEDSAVYLCASSFLFSGKPYEQYFGPGTRLTVT.